This TCR beta chain was obtained from a study of cytotoxic CD8 clonotypes in ibrutinib-treated CLL. From germline, CDR1 is MNHEY and CDR2 SMNVEV (reference sequence). The ends were cut back, 8 bases at V and 4 bases at J, with 21 bases in the middle. This CDR3 has 16 residues. The method was immunoSEQ multiplex PCR; TCRdb's version includes in-frame clones alone and lacks a portion of them. This sample has roughly 76,000 clones; around 84% occur once, and the top ten carry roughly 7.5%. The sequence was collected from a human donor with chronic lymphocytic leukemia. The source material was PBMCs, sampled at disease progression, from a patient treated with ibrutinib. The gene calls are TRBV27 and TRBJ1-5; possible D gene TRBD1, 5 bases. The CDR3 coding sequence is TGTGCCAGCGATTTTCCCTTCGGACATTTGAATCAGCCCCAGCATTTT. Protein sequence: CASDFPFGHLNQPQHF.